The text below deals with one T cell receptor beta chain. Its specificity is unknown. The germline V gene encodes CDR1 MNHEY and CDR2 SMNVEV (reference sequence). The CDR3 runs to 14 residues. Trimming removed 5 bases at V and 6 bases at J, with 13 bases between. The protocol was immunoSEQ multiplex PCR, while the TCRdb copy is restricted to in-frame clones and leaves out a portion. Of about 98,000 clones listed, 86% were seen once; the top ten hold roughly 1.4%. The data were obtained in a study of graft-versus-host responses after intestinal transplantation. As for the study in general: All recipients were transplanted with multivisceral, liver-intestinal, or isolated intestinal grafts. Study conclusions and caveats: In patients with graft-donor T cell macrochimerism, allograft graft-versus-host to host-versus-graft clonal ratios were high. Peak circulating GvH clone levels tracked with early post-transplant HvG declines.

The V gene is TRBV27, the J gene TRBJ1-4, with a weak D call TRBD1 (5 bases). The sequence was obtained from a human patient who received an intestinal transplant, so some T cells may come from the graft donor. Source: PBMCs, taken 255 days after intestinal transplant. The CDR3 region has the DNA TGTGCCAGCAGTCCCCGGGACTGGGATGAAAAACTGTTTTTT. Its translation: CASSPRDWDEKLFF.